Below are 11 T cell receptor beta chains sequenced from a single sample in a study of T cell changes during pregnancy in multiple sclerosis. Here immunoSEQ multiplex PCR was the method, and the copy in TCRdb shows in-frame clones only, minus some. Of approximately 87,000 clones in the sample, 75% to 95% are singletons; the top ten hold approximately 0.43%. This specimen consisted of CD4+ T cells from peripheral blood mononuclear cells, obtained in the second trimester of pregnancy. Source of these receptors: a female donor with multiple sclerosis, enrolled in a pregnancy study.

This clone came up once. The rearrangement joins TRBV10-3 to TRBJ2-7; perhaps TRBD1 as D (7 bases). Germline CDR1 is ENHRY and CDR2 is SYGVKD. V was cut by 5 bases and J by 0 bases, with 14 bases left in between. The CDR3 has 15 residues. For the CDR3, the DNA is TGTGCCATCAGTCAGGGGGGCGCAGGCTCCTACGAGCAGTACTTC. Translating gives CAISQGGAGSYEQYF.

The rearrangement joins TRBV28 to TRBJ1-6; 9 bases agree with TRBD1. The CDR3 consists of 17 residues. Looked up from germline, CDR1 is MDHEN and CDR2 is SYDVKM. The V and J ends lost 3 bases and 8 bases, in that order; junction bases with no gene match: 11. The CDR3 reads CASSFPGTGFWYSPLHF. The DNA of the CDR3 is TGTGCCAGCAGTTTTCCCGGGACAGGGTTTTGGTATTCACCCCTCCACTTT.

The chain is built from TRBV19 and TRBJ2-7; 7 bases are shared with TRBD1. V lost 6 bases and J lost 4; bases outside the gene matches: 6. CDR3 length: 13 residues. Germline CDR1 is LNHDA and CDR2 is SQIVND (reference sequence). The CDR3 sequence: CASSPTGRYEQYF. The CDR3 nucleotides are TGTGCCAGTAGCCCGACAGGGCGGTACGAGCAGTACTTC.

The chain couples TRBV4-2 to TRBJ1-2; 9 bases align to TRBD1. Germline lookup yields CDR1 LGHNA and CDR2 YNFKEQ. The CDR3 covers 14 residues. Germline trimming cut 4 bases from V and 4 bases from J; bases unmatched to any gene: 4. CDR3 protein: CASSRDREGYGYTF. CDR3 bases: TGTGCCAGCAGCCGGGACAGGGAGGGCTATGGCTACACCTTC.

The CDR3 bases are TGTGCCAGCAGCTTAGCCGGGACAGCAGCTTATAGCAATCAGCCCCAGCATTTT. Amino acid sequence: CASSLAGTAAYSNQPQHF. V and J are TRBV7-2 and TRBJ1-5; TRBD1 aligns across 7 bases. Germline V gene data show CDR1 as SGHTA and CDR2 as FQGNSA. V lost 0 bases to trimming and J lost 0 bases; unmatched junction nucleotides: 8. CDR3 length: 18 residues. Together with reference TRBV7-2 and TRBJ1-5, the CDR3 gives the full variable domain: GAGVSQSPSNKVTEKGKDVELRCDPISGHTALYWYRQSLGQGLEFLIYFQGNSAPDKSGLPSDRFSAERTGGSVSTLTIQRTQQEDSAVYLCASSLAGTAAYSNQPQHFGDGTRLSIL.

The chain is built from TRBV4-3 and TRBJ2-7; 8 positions agree with TRBD2. Per germline, CDR1 LGHNA and CDR2 YSLEER. Trimming at V came to 4 bases and at J to 0 bases, leaving 8 bases not matched to a gene. The CDR3 loop spans 16 amino acids. The DNA for the CDR3 is TGCGCCAGCAGCCGTTCGACTAGCGAGGCCTCCTACGAGCAGTACTTC. Translation: CASSRSTSEASYEQYF.

This clone occurred once. This chain uses TRBV5-1 with TRBJ2-5; 14 positions agree with TRBD2. V lost 3 bases, J lost 1 base, and 8 bases stayed unmatched. CDR1 is SGHRS and CDR2 is YFSETQ in the germline V gene. The CDR3 covers 18 residues. The chain's CDR3 is CASSSGLAGGRGQETQYF. The CDR3 DNA reads TGCGCCAGCAGCTCCGGACTAGCGGGGGGCCGGGGCCAAGAGACCCAGTACTTC.

This chain uses TRBV19 with TRBJ2-1, with 8 bases matching TRBD2. The junction had 7 bases not matched to a gene; V was cut back by 3 bases and J by 9 bases. The CDR3 is made up of 14 amino acids. From germline, CDR1 is LNHDA and CDR2 SQIVND (reference sequence). The CDR3 coding sequence is TGTGCCAGTAGTATCGCGGGAGGCGTGGTTGAGCAGTTCTTC. Protein product: CASSIAGGVVEQFF.

The chain recombines TRBV19 with TRBJ1-5, with D perhaps matching TRBD1 (5 bases). The V and J ends lost 11 bases and 4 bases respectively, with 15 bases between them. The V gene's germline CDR1 is LNHDA and CDR2 SQIVND (reference sequence). CDR3 length: 13 amino acids. The DNA of the CDR3 is TGTGCCTCAAAGGGGCCAGGGAATCAGCCCCAGCATTTT. This encodes CASKGPGNQPQHF.

The rearrangement uses TRBV5-1 and TRBJ1-2; the match to TRBD1 covers 9 bases. The J segment lost 0 bases and the V segment lost 4 bases, leaving 7 bases of the junction unmatched. From germline, CDR1 is SGHRS and CDR2 YFSETQ. The CDR3 extends over 16 amino acids. CDR3 nucleotides: TGCGCCAGCAGCCAGGACAGGGGCCCTACTAACTATGGCTACACCTTC. This sequence encodes CASSQDRGPTNYGYTF.

The chain employs TRBV14 and TRBJ2-1, with 7 bases that match TRBD2. Germline trimming cut 6 bases from V and 4 bases from J; bases unmatched to any gene: 9. From germline, CDR1 is SGHDN and CDR2 FVKESK. This CDR3 is built from 15 residues. CDR3 nucleotides: TGTGCCAGCAGTCCTCCGGGACTACAATACAATGAGCAGTTCTTC. Protein: CASSPPGLQYNEQFF.